This paragraph covers one T cell receptor beta chain sequence. Trimming shortened V by 5 bases and J by 6 bases, and 11 bases separated the two germline ends. Germline V lookup: CDR1 LNHNV, CDR2 YYDKDF (reference sequence). The CDR3 consists of 13 residues. Repertoires were generated with immunoSEQ multiplex PCR, while TCRdb's copy carries only in-frame clones and drops some. The repertoire holds over 45,000 clones, with 90% to 95% as singletons. This entry comes from a study of T cell changes during pregnancy in multiple sclerosis. The chain recombines TRBV15 with TRBJ2-1; D ambiguous. This specimen consisted of peripheral blood, obtained in the third trimester of pregnancy. This clonotype was sampled from a female donor with multiple sclerosis, enrolled in a pregnancy study. CDR3 in amino acids: CATSVRLLNEQFF. The CDR3 bases are TGTGCCACCAGCGTCCGACTTCTCAATGAGCAGTTCTTC.